Detailed here is one T cell receptor beta chain. Its specificity is not known. This sample is drawn from a study of cytomegalovirus exposure and HLA in healthy donors. Study-level background: In a previous analysis, around 110 million unique TCR beta sequences were found from about 179 million T cells. Study-wide points: The records held CMV serostatus as the only immune exposure information. 87-base-pair reads could not separate some V segments, including TRBV6-2 and TRBV6-3.

The PCR made use of 60 Vbeta and 13 Jbeta primers. Using immunoSEQ multiplex PCR, the repertoire was profiled, and TCRdb retains in-frame clones only, with some absent. This table holds roughly 160,000 clones, more than 70% found once. The CDR3 is 17 amino acids. The ends lost 6 bases at V and 7 bases at J; junction bases unmatched: 13. Germline CDR1 reads MDHEN; CDR2 reads SYDVKM. What was sequenced was PBMCs. The clonotype was recovered from a woman aged 35 to 49 in good health and CMV-seropositive. This sequence joins TRBV28 and TRBJ1-4; 11 bases are a match to TRBD1. This chain's CDR3 is CASSDPGQGAVLEKLFF. The CDR3 DNA is TGTGCCAGCAGCGACCCTGGACAGGGGGCAGTCCTTGAAAAACTGTTTTTT.